Presented here are 2 T cell receptor beta chains from one specimen sequenced in a study of T cells in localized non-small cell lung cancer. Using immunoSEQ multiplex PCR, the repertoire was profiled, and TCRdb retains in-frame clones only, with some absent. In the table there are some 21,000 clones, roughly nine tenths of which are singletons. The sequencing here drew on peripheral blood, taken before any cancer treatment. The receptor source for this set is a woman aged 40-70 years with stage I lung adenocarcinoma.

This clone was picked up one time. The chain couples TRBV2 to TRBJ2-1; unclear D gene. This CDR3 has 11 residues. With 8 bases removed from V and 3 bases from J, the gap between germline ends came to 5 bases. Germline V gene data show CDR1 as SNHLY and CDR2 as FYNNEI. CDR3 protein: CASLDYNEQFF. The CDR3 DNA sequence: TGTGCCAGCTTAGACTACAATGAGCAGTTCTTC.

This chain joins TRBV4-3 and TRBJ2-1; 7 nucleotides agree with TRBD2. The CDR3 sequence is 16 residues long. Per germline, CDR1 LGHNA and CDR2 YSLEER. V trimming: 0 bases; J trimming: 5 bases; junction bases outside the gene matches: 7. CDR3 amino acids: CASSQEMAGVDNEQFF. CDR3 nucleotide sequence: TGCGCCAGCAGCCAAGAAATGGCGGGAGTCGACAATGAGCAGTTCTTC.